This T cell receptor beta chain was sequenced during a study of Ad26.COV2.S vaccination and SARS-CoV-2 variants. In the study overall: By the intramuscular route, Ad26.COV2.S was given once, or twice 56 days apart.

This table comes from immunoSEQ multiplex PCR, and its TCRdb copy is limited to in-frame clones, with some not included. The sample lists approximately 300,000 clones, around 83% occurring once. CDR1 is LGHNA, CDR2 YSLEER, per germline. The CDR3 is 13 residues long. The V and J ends lost 2 bases and 8 bases respectively, with 7 bases between them. This clone was picked up many times. Treatment noted: approximately 18 received Ad26.COV2.S at low or high dose, single or two shots; roughly 5 received placebo; per-sample allocation not given. After the first vaccine or placebo injection, samples were drawn on day 63. What was given as vaccine was an Ad26 vector encoding Wuhan-strain SARS-CoV-2 spike.

The rearrangement uses TRBV4-3 and TRBJ1-6; D call uncertain. The source of this sequence is a person between 18 and 65 years old who received the Ad26.COV2.S COVID-19 vaccine or a placebo. The starting material was peripheral blood, obtained in a trial of Ad26.COV2.S vaccine versus placebo. The CDR3 here is CASSQLRDSPLHF. CDR3 coding DNA: TGCGCCAGCAGCCAATTAAGGGATTCACCCCTCCACTTT.